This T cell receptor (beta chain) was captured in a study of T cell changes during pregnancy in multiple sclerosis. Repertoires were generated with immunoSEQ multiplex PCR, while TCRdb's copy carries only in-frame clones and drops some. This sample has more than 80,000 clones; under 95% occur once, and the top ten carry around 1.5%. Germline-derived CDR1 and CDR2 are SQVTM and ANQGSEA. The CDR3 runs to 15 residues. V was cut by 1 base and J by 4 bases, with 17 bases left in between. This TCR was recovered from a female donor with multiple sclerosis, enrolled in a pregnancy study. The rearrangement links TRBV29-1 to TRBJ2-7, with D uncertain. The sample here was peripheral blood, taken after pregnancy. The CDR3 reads CSVEGRSRPAYEQYF. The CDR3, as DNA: TGCAGCGTTGAAGGAAGGAGCCGACCAGCTTACGAGCAGTACTTC.